Below are 21 T cell receptor beta chains sequenced from a single sample in a study of T cell clones after liver transplantation. TCRdb's copy holds only in-frame clones and misses some; the assay was immunoSEQ multiplex PCR. The table has some 110,000 clones, about nine tenths seen once. This sample comprised CD4+ T cells from blood, obtained 12 months after liver transplant. The receptors stem from a human patient who received a liver transplant. Some T cells may be the graft donor's.

V usage is TRBV18 and J usage is TRBJ1-3; TRBD1 aligns across 9 bases. Trimming cost V 2 bases and J 2 bases; bases outside gene matches: 4. Per the germline V gene, CDR1 is KGHSH and CDR2 is LQKENI. This CDR3 is 16 amino acids long. CDR3 region: CASSPLGTGPGNTIYF. The CDR3 DNA reads TGTGCCAGCTCACCATTAGGGACAGGGCCTGGAAACACCATATATTTT.

The V call is TRBV9, the J call TRBJ1-3; D remains ambiguous. The CDR3 has 13 amino acids. V was pared by 3 bases and J by 0 bases, with 4 bases between. Germline values: CDR1 SGDLS, CDR2 YYNGEE. This CDR3 reads CASSGPSGNTIYF. The CDR3 DNA reads as TGTGCCAGCAGCGGGCCCTCTGGAAACACCATATATTTT.

The rearrangement joins TRBV9 to TRBJ2-5; 8 bases agree with TRBD1. CDR1 is SGDLS and CDR2 is YYNGEE in the germline V gene. J was trimmed by 2 bases and V by 0 bases; bases with no gene match: 6. This CDR3 is 16 amino acids long. CDR3 sequence (DNA): TGTGCCAGCAGCGTAGCCGACAGGGGATGGCAAGAGACCCAGTACTTC. Protein product: CASSVADRGWQETQYF.

The rearrangement uses TRBV6-1 and TRBJ2-7; 7 bases fit TRBD1. CDR1 and CDR2 (germline): MNHNS, SASEGT. CDR3 length: 13 residues. V lost 5 bases and J lost 4; bases outside the gene matches: 5. CDR3 loop: CASSRDSFYEQYF. In DNA, the CDR3 is TGTGCCAGCAGTCGGGACAGTTTTTACGAGCAGTACTTC.

This chain links TRBV13 with TRBJ2-5; 14 positions match TRBD2. This CDR3 comprises 20 residues. The V gene end was trimmed by 4 bases and the J gene end by 9 bases; junction bases not matched to a gene: 22. Germline assignment: CDR1 PRHDT and CDR2 FYEKMQ (reference sequence). The chain's CDR3 is CASSSYTRSKGLAGATAQYF. The CDR3 DNA reads as TGTGCCAGCAGCTCTTATACCCGCTCCAAGGGACTAGCGGGGGCCACGGCCCAGTACTTC. The whole variable domain, remainder taken from reference TRBV13 and TRBJ2-5, is AAGVIQSPRHLIKEKRETATLKCYPIPRHDTVYWYQQGPGQDPQFLISFYEKMQSDKGSIPDRFSAQQFSDYHSELNMSSLELGDSALYFCASSSYTRSKGLAGATAQYFGPGTRLLVL.

V gene TRBV27 combines with J gene TRBJ2-3; tentatively, D is TRBD2 (6 bases). This CDR3 comprises 13 residues. CDR1 is MNHEY and CDR2 is SMNVEV in the germline V gene (reference sequence). The V end was cut by 5 bases, the J end by 4 bases, with 10 bases between. CDR3 loop: CASSLGTPDTQYF. The CDR3 DNA is TGTGCCAGCAGTCTCGGGACTCCAGATACGCAGTATTTT.

A few counts support this clone. The rearrangement joins TRBV5-1 to TRBJ2-7; 7 bases are a match to TRBD2. V trimming: 0 bases; J trimming: 0 bases; junction bases outside the gene matches: 3. The CDR3 has 15 residues. Germline CDR1 is SGHRS and CDR2 is YFSETQ. The CDR3 region is CASSLGGTNSYEQYF. In nucleotides, the CDR3 is TGCGCCAGCAGCTTGGGGGGGACTAACTCCTACGAGCAGTACTTC.

This chain connects TRBV18 to TRBJ2-7, with unresolved D. V lost 3 bases and J 5 bases, leaving 20 bases between the germline ends. The CDR3 length is 16 residues. Per germline, CDR1 KGHSH and CDR2 LQKENI. DNA for the CDR3: TGTGCCAGCTCACCCTCGGCTGGGGTTGGGCCCAACGAGCAGTACTTC. Translated, it gives CASSPSAGVGPNEQYF. Using reference TRBV18 and TRBJ2-7 for the parts outside the CDR3, the full variable domain is NAGVMQNPRHLVRRRGQEARLRCSPMKGHSHVYWYRQLPEEGLKFMVYLQKENIIDESGMPKERFSAEFPKEGPSILRIQQVVRGDSAAYFCASSPSAGVGPNEQYFGPGTRLTVT.

For the CDR3, the DNA is TGTGCCAGCTCACCAGTCGTCTCCTATAATTCACCCCTCCACTTT. Protein sequence: CASSPVVSYNSPLHF. The gene calls are TRBV18 and TRBJ1-6; D is unclear. V dropped 2 bases and J dropped 0 bases, with 5 bases sitting between them. Germline V gene sequence: CDR1 KGHSH, CDR2 LQKENI. This CDR3 has 15 residues.

This chain connects TRBV7-3 to TRBJ2-7, with D possibly TRBD1 on 6 matching bases. Germline CDR1 is SGHTA and CDR2 is FQGTGA. Between the trimmed V and J ends, which lost 4 bases and 1 base, there was a span of 8 bases. This CDR3 has 13 residues. CDR3 in amino acids: CASSWDMSYEQYF. The CDR3 bases are TGTGCCAGCAGCTGGGACATGTCCTACGAGCAGTACTTC.

This clone was detected once. This chain uses TRBV6-1 with TRBJ2-1; TRBD2 is a possible D gene (5 bases). Trimming took off 4 bases at V and 0 bases at J, with 13 bases between the two ends. Germline V CDR1 and CDR2: MNHNS, SASEGT. This CDR3 has 16 residues. The CDR3 nucleotides read TGTGCCAGCAGTGTCTCTAGCCGAAACTCCTACAATGAGCAGTTCTTC. This codes for CASSVSSRNSYNEQFF.

The chain couples TRBV2 to TRBJ2-7, with 10 bases identical to TRBD2. Germline CDR1 reads SNHLY; CDR2 reads FYNNEI. V gave up 3 bases and J gave up 3 bases; unmatched junction bases: 5. The length of the CDR3 is 15 residues. The CDR3 sequence: CASSDRLAGSYEQYF. DNA of the CDR3: TGTGCCAGCAGTGACCGACTAGCGGGTAGCTACGAGCAGTACTTC. Combining the CDR3 with reference TRBV2 and TRBJ2-7 gives the whole variable domain EPEVTQTPSHQVTQMGQEVILRCVPISNHLYFYWYRQILGQKVEFLVSFYNNEISEKSEIFDDQFSVERPDGSNFTLKIRSTKLEDSAMYFCASSDRLAGSYEQYFGPGTRLTVT.

The J gene is TRBJ2-5, the V gene TRBV10-2; D call uncertain. The V end was cut by 6 bases, the J end by 7 bases, with 15 bases between. Germline V CDR1 and CDR2: WSHSY, SAAADI. The CDR3 has 13 residues. The CDR3 bases are TGCGCCAGCAGCCTAAATGCTAGGGCGACCCAGTACTTC. Translated: CASSLNARATQYF.

The rearrangement joins TRBV2 to TRBJ2-5, with D possibly being TRBD1 (6 bases). The CDR3 has 15 residues. Germline V gives CDR1 SNHLY, CDR2 FYNNEI. Trimming pared 7 bases from V and 5 bases from J, leaving 20 bases between. CDR3 nucleotide sequence: TGTGCCAGCAATGAGCAGGGGAGTAACTTGGAGACCCAGTACTTC. This translates into CASNEQGSNLETQYF.

This rearrangement joins TRBV5-8 to TRBJ1-1, with D unresolved. The germline V and J ends were trimmed by 0 bases and 0 bases, with 6 bases remaining between them. Germline V CDR1 and CDR2: SGHTS, YDEGEE. The CDR3 totals 14 residues. DNA of the CDR3: TGTGCCAGCAGCTTGGGCCCTATGAACACTGAAGCTTTCTTT. Translated: CASSLGPMNTEAFF.

The rearrangement joins TRBV7-2 to TRBJ2-1; D is ambiguous. With 3 bases removed from V and 2 bases from J, the gap between germline ends came to 5 bases. Germline CDR1 reads SGHTA; CDR2 reads FQGNSA. CDR3 size: 13 residues. The CDR3 region is CASSFQTYNEQFF. The DNA of the CDR3 is TGTGCCAGCAGCTTCCAGACCTACAATGAGCAGTTCTTC.

The rearrangement links TRBV9 to TRBJ2-3; 10 nucleotides align to TRBD1. J was trimmed by 6 bases and V by 0 bases; bases with no gene match: 7. This CDR3 spans 16 amino acids. Germline CDR1 reads SGDLS; CDR2 reads YYNGEE. CDR3 nucleotides: TGTGCCAGCAGCGTAGTTGGACAGGGGGTTGGCGATACGCAGTATTTT. Translation gives CASSVVGQGVGDTQYF.

This clone was observed a single time. The chain links TRBV2 to TRBJ2-2; D gene uncertain. The CDR3 loop spans 13 amino acids. Germline-derived CDR1 and CDR2 are SNHLY and FYNNEI. Between the trimmed V and J ends, which lost 4 bases and 6 bases, there was a span of 9 bases. DNA of the CDR3: TGTGCCAGCAGTGCGGATGCCGCCGGGGAGCTGTTTTTT. Amino acids: CASSADAAGELFF.

Here the CDR3 reads CASSLGGTALEAFF. The CDR3 coding sequence is TGTGCCAGCAGCTTAGGAGGGACAGCACTTGAAGCTTTCTTT. The V and J genes are TRBV7-2 and TRBJ1-1, with 7 bases fitting TRBD1. From germline, CDR1 is SGHTA and CDR2 FQGNSA. CDR3 length equals 14 residues. J lost 7 bases, V lost 1 base, and 6 bases had no gene match.

DNA of the CDR3: TGTGCCAGCAGCTTAGGAGCGGGGACGAACACCGGGGAGCTGTTTTTT. This encodes CASSLGAGTNTGELFF. The rearrangement joins TRBV7-7 to TRBJ2-2, with 7 bases matching TRBD2. Germline CDR1 and CDR2: SSHAT and FNYEAQ (reference sequence). The CDR3 length is 16 residues. V trimming: 1 base; J trimming: 0 bases; junction bases outside the gene matches: 2.

This clone has a handful of counts. This chain connects TRBV7-9 to TRBJ2-4, with 8 bases matching TRBD1. Unmatched junction bases numbered 8, after V lost 5 bases and J lost 8 bases. This CDR3 spans 14 amino acids. In germline, CDR1 is SEHNR, CDR2 FQNEAQ (reference sequence). CDR3 region: CASSRGQARYIQYF. The CDR3 coding sequence is TGTGCCAGCAGCAGGGGACAGGCTCGATACATTCAGTACTTC.